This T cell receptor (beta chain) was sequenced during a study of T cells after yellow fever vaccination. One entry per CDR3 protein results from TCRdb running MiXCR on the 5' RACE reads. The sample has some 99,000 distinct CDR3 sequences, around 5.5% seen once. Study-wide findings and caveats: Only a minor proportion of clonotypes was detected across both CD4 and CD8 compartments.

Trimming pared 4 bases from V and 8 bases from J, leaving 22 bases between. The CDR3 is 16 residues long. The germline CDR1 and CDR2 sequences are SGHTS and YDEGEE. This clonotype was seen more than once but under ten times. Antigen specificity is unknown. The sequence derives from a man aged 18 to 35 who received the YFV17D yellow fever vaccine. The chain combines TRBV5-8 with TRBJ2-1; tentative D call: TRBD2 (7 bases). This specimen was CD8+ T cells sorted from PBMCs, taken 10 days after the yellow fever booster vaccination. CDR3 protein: CASSPLARGARDEQFF. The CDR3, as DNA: TGTGCCAGCAGCCCCCTCGCCCGGGGGGCTAGGGATGAGCAGTTCTTC.